The entry below describes one TCR beta chain. The CDR3 consists of 14 residues. Trimming took 8 bases from V and 4 from J; bases not matched to a gene: 7. Germline-derived CDR1 and CDR2 are LNHNV and YYDKDF (reference sequence). MiXCR, run by TCRdb on the RT-PCR reads, gives a single entry per CDR3 protein. The data hold approximately 720,000 distinct CDR3 sequences, with 13% to 15% observed a single time. This TCR was recovered from a female donor in good health, serving as a healthy control. Sequenced sample: memory CD4+ T cells from blood. The rearrangement links TRBV15 to TRBJ2-2; TRBD1 matches at 7 bases. The CDR3 is CATRQGWVTGELFF. CDR3 sequence (DNA): TGTGCCACCCGACAGGGATGGGTCACCGGGGAGCTGTTTTTT.